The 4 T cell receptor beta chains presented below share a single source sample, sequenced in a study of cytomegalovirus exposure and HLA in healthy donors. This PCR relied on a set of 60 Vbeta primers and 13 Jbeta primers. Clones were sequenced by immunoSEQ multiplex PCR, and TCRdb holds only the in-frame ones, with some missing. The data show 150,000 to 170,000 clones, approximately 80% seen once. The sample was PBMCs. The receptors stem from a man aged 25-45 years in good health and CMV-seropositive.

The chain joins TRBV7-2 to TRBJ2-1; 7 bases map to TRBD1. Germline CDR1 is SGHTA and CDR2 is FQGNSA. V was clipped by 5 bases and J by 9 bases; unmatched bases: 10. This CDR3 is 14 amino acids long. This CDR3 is CASSPLVGGGEQFF. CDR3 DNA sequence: TGTGCCAGCAGCCCCCTGGTAGGGGGCGGTGAGCAGTTCTTC.

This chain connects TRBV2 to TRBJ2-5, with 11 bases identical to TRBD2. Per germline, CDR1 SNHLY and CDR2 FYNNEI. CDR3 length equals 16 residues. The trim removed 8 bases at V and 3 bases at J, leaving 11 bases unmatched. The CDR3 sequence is CASSGPRLAGKETQYF. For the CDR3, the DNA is TGTGCCAGCTCTGGACCCCGACTAGCGGGAAAAGAGACCCAGTACTTC.

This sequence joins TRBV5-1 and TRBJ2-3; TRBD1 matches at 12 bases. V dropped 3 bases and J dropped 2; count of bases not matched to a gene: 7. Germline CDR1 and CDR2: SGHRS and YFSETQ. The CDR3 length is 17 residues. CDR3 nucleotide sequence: TGCGCCAGCAGCTGGGACAGGGGGCTCGCCCACACAGATACGCAGTATTTT. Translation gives CASSWDRGLAHTDTQYF. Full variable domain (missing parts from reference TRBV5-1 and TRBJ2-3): KAGVTQTPRYLIKTRGQQVTLSCSPISGHRSVSWYQQTPGQGLQFLFEYFSETQRNKGNFPGRFSGRQFSNSRSEMNVSTLELGDSALYLCASSWDRGLAHTDTQYFGPGTRLTVL.

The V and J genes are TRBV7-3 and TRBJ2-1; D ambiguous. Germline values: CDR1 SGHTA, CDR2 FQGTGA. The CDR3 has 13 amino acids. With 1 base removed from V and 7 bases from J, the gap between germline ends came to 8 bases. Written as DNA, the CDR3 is TGTGCCAGCAGCTTAAGAGGTAGAAATGAGCAGTTCTTC. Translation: CASSLRGRNEQFF.